Sequencing of this T cell receptor beta chain was carried out in a study of T cell clones after liver transplantation. Study background: Tolerance: complete withdrawal held at least one year, liver enzymes staying within twice normal.

Clones were read by immunoSEQ multiplex PCR, and TCRdb kept only the in-frame ones, dropping some. The table includes 45,000 to 60,000 clones, 70% to 85% detected once. Germline V CDR1 and CDR2: SGHTA, FQGNSA. V lost 2 bases, J lost 6 bases, and 8 bases stayed unmatched. The length of the CDR3 is 15 residues. The chain is built from TRBV7-2 and TRBJ2-7; 9 nucleotides agree with TRBD2. The TCR originated in a human donor who received a liver transplant. Sequencing was performed on CD4+ T cells from blood, taken before liver transplant. The CDR3 spells CASSLLGTSPGEQYF. In nucleotides, the CDR3 is TGTGCCAGCAGCTTACTTGGGACTAGCCCCGGCGAGCAGTACTTC.